One sample yielded the 6 T cell receptor beta chains listed below, sequenced in a study of type 1 regulatory T cells. From the reads, TCRdb called clonotypes with MiXCR, one entry per CDR3 protein. The data show about 62,000 distinct CDR3 sequences, less than 65% seen once. These receptors' antigens are unknown. Sequenced: cultured non-Tr1 T cells, either the whole culture or a sorted T cell fraction (not recorded which). Receptor source: a human donor in good health.

The chain joins TRBV2 to TRBJ2-5; the D gene is possibly TRBD1 (6 bases). Between the trimmed V and J ends, which lost 10 bases and 1 base, there was a span of 16 bases. Looked up from germline, CDR1 is SNHLY and CDR2 is FYNNEI. The CDR3 spans 14 residues. In DNA, the CDR3 is TGTGCCACCCAGACGAGGACAGCCCAAGAGACCCAGTACTTC. It translates to CATQTRTAQETQYF.

This clonotype was detected only a few times. The CDR3 bases are TGTGCCAGCAGCTTCCTAGCCAATGAGCAGTTCTTC. Translation: CASSFLANEQFF. The chain joins TRBV7-2 to TRBJ2-1, with a weak D call TRBD2 (5 bases). This CDR3 region has 12 residues. Germline assignment: CDR1 SGHTA and CDR2 FQGNSA. Trimming removed 3 bases at V and 6 bases at J, with 6 bases between.

This clonotype was seen a handful of times. This chain uses TRBV7-2 with TRBJ2-7; 10 nucleotides match TRBD2. CDR3 length equals 16 residues. The germline V gene has CDR1 SGHTA and CDR2 FQGNSA. V was pared by 0 bases and J by 4 bases, with 6 bases of the junction left unmatched. Here the CDR3 reads CASSLAPSGRGYEQYF. For the CDR3, the DNA is TGTGCCAGCAGCTTAGCGCCTAGCGGGAGAGGATACGAGCAGTACTTC.

This sequence joins TRBV27 and TRBJ1-5, with D unresolved. This CDR3 has 13 amino acids. V was trimmed by 6 bases and J by 1 base, leaving 7 bases between them. Germline assignment: CDR1 MNHEY and CDR2 SMNVEV (reference sequence). CDR3 region: CASSTSSNQPQHF. In DNA, the CDR3 is TGTGCCAGCAGCACTAGCAGCAATCAGCCCCAGCATTTT.

This chain connects TRBV4-1 to TRBJ1-2; D not resolved. V dropped 3 bases and J dropped 8 bases, with 16 bases sitting between them. This CDR3 comprises 14 residues. Germline V gene data show CDR1 as MGHRA and CDR2 as YSYEKL. CDR3 protein: CASSQQRGAEGYTF. As DNA, the CDR3 is TGCGCCAGCAGCCAGCAGAGAGGCGCGGAGGGCTACACCTTC.

This chain uses TRBV5-1 with TRBJ1-3, with TRBD1 as a possible D gene (6 bases). There are 15 residues in the CDR3. Trimming shortened V by 4 bases and J by 4 bases, and 15 bases separated the two germline ends. Germline V gene data show CDR1 as SGHRS and CDR2 as YFSETQ. The CDR3 coding sequence is TGCGCCAGCAGCCCCGCCGGGGGCTACGGAAACACCATATATTTT. This encodes CASSPAGGYGNTIYF.